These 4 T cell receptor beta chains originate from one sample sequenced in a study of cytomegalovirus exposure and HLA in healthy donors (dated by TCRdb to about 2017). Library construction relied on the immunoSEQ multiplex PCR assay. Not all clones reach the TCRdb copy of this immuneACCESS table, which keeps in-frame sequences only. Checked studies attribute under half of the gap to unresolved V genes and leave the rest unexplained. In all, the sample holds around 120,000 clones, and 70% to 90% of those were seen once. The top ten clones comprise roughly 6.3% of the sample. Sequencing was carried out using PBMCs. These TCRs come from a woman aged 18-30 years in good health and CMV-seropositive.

In nucleotides, the CDR3 is TGTGCCAGCTTCCCGCCGGGACAGGGGGCCCACGAGCAGTACTTC. Its protein is CASFPPGQGAHEQYF. V gene TRBV5-6 combines with J gene TRBJ2-7; 12 bases map to TRBD1. The germline gives CDR1 SGHDT, CDR2 YYEEEE. V dropped 7 bases and J dropped 5; count of bases not matched to a gene: 10. The CDR3 spans 15 residues.

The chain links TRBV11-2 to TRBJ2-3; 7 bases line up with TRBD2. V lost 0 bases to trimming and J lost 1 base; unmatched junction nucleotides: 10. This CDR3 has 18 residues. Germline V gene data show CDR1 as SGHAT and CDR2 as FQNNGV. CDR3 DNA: TGTGCCAGCAGCTTAGATCTCTCCCTCCGGGGGGGCACAGATACGCAGTATTTT. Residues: CASSLDLSLRGGTDTQYF.

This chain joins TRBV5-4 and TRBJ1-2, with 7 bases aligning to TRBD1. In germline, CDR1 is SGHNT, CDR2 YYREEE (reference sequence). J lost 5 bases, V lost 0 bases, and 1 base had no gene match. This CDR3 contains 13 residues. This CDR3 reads CASSLGTGYGYTF. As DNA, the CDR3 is TGTGCCAGCAGCTTGGGGACAGGTTATGGCTACACCTTC.

CDR3 in amino acids: CASSDTSGAPKEQYF. The CDR3 bases are TGTGCCAGCAGTGATACTAGCGGTGCCCCTAAGGAGCAGTACTTC. The chain links TRBV2 to TRBJ2-7, with TRBD2 identical over 8 bases. V lost 3 bases and J lost 7; bases outside the gene matches: 11. The V gene's germline CDR1 is SNHLY and CDR2 FYNNEI. The CDR3 loop spans 15 amino acids.